Listed here are 10 T cell receptor beta chains from one sample, sequenced in a study of identical twins (dated by TCRdb to about 2016). Library prep was done by 5' RACE. Data came from an Illumina HiSeq 2000. In-frame beta chains were kept once TCRdb had trimmed the public reads at Q25 with fastp and called clones with MiXCR. Rows are combined by CDR3 protein, so each entry shows the most common genes and DNA. The sample includes about 720,000 distinct CDR3 sequences, with around 8.3% observed a single time. The ten largest account for roughly 0.97% of the sample. This sample also belongs to another study, concerning yellow fever vaccine responses in identical twins.

The sample consisted of PBMCs. Receptors originate from a woman aged 18 to 35 in good health.

This clonotype was counted at least ten times. The rearrangement joins TRBV5-1 to TRBJ2-7; the match to TRBD2 covers 10 bases. In germline, CDR1 is SGHRS, CDR2 YFSETQ. The CDR3 spans 14 residues. V lost 1 base and J lost 7; bases outside the gene matches: 5. CDR3 amino acids: CASSLTSGALEQYF. The CDR3 coding sequence is TGCGCCAGCAGCTTGACTAGCGGGGCGTTGGAGCAGTACTTC. Supplemented by reference TRBV5-1 and TRBJ2-7, the full variable domain reads KAGVTQTPRYLIKTRGQQVTLSCSPISGHRSVSWYQQTPGQGLQFLFEYFSETQRNKGNFPGRFSGRQFSNSRSEMNVSTLELGDSALYLCASSLTSGALEQYFGPGTRLTVT.

This clonotype was detected a few times. CDR3 protein: CASNSSTGRASYEQYF. The CDR3 DNA sequence: TGTGCCAGCAACTCCTCGACAGGTCGGGCCTCCTACGAGCAGTACTTC. The chain employs TRBV7-9 and TRBJ2-7, with D possibly being TRBD1 (6 bases). CDR1 is SEHNR and CDR2 is FQNEAQ in the germline V gene (reference sequence). This CDR3 spans 16 amino acids. V was shortened by 7 bases and J by 0 bases, with 19 bases between the two germline ends.

This clonotype has just a few counts. This sequence joins TRBV4-3 and TRBJ1-4, with a possible D match to TRBD1 (5 bases). Trimming removed 4 bases at V and 6 bases at J, with 15 bases between. Germline assignment: CDR1 LGHNA and CDR2 YSLEER. The CDR3 is made up of 15 amino acids. The CDR3 here is CASSPSGGWDEKLFF. CDR3 sequence (DNA): TGCGCCAGCAGCCCGTCGGGGGGTTGGGATGAAAAACTGTTTTTT.

Many counts were recorded for this clonotype. The chain links TRBV5-1 to TRBJ2-7; either TRBD1 or TRBD2 may fit D (5 bases each). The V end was cut by 3 bases, the J end by 1 base, with 14 bases between. This CDR3 contains 15 residues. Germline CDR1 is SGHRS and CDR2 is YFSETQ. The CDR3 region has the DNA TGCGCCAGCAGCTCCCCACGGGGCCAGTCCTACGAGCAGTACTTC. The encoded protein is CASSSPRGQSYEQYF. The variable domain in full, with the rest retrieved from reference TRBV5-1 and TRBJ2-7, is KAGVTQTPRYLIKTRGQQVTLSCSPISGHRSVSWYQQTPGQGLQFLFEYFSETQRNKGNFPGRFSGRQFSNSRSEMNVSTLELGDSALYLCASSSPRGQSYEQYFGPGTRLTVT.

In this sample, this clonotype turned up once. This sequence joins TRBV5-6 and TRBJ2-7; D unclear. CDR1 is SGHDT and CDR2 is YYEEEE in the germline V gene. The CDR3 has 13 amino acids. The germline V and J ends were trimmed by 9 bases and 6 bases, with 19 bases remaining between them. CDR3 coding DNA: TGTGCCATGAGCCCCGGGTTCCTCTGCGAGCAGTACTTC. The encoded protein is CAMSPGFLCEQYF.

This clonotype came up many times. The J gene is TRBJ2-5, the V gene TRBV2; TRBD1 agrees at 7 bases. This CDR3 is 13 amino acids long. Trimming removed 6 bases from V and 1 base from J; junction bases left unmatched: 2. Looked up from germline, CDR1 is SNHLY and CDR2 is FYNNEI. The CDR3 spells CASSGDSQETQYF. The CDR3 nucleotides read TGTGCCAGCAGCGGGGACAGCCAAGAGACCCAGTACTTC.

This clonotype occurred a few times. The CDR3 bases are TGTGCCAGCAGCCCCCAGGGGATGGGCTACGAGCAGTACTTC. Amino acids: CASSPQGMGYEQYF. This chain connects TRBV14 to TRBJ2-7; the D gene is possibly TRBD1 (6 bases). The CDR3 extends over 14 amino acids. V lost 4 bases to trimming and J lost 3 bases, with 13 bases between them. Germline V gene lookup returns CDR1 SGHDN and CDR2 FVKESK.

This clonotype was counted between two and nine times. This chain's CDR3 is CASSQGRGSETQYF. The CDR3 nucleotides are TGTGCCAGCAGCCAAGGTCGGGGTAGCGAGACCCAGTACTTC. The chain uses TRBV3-1 and TRBJ2-5, with TRBD2 as a possible D gene (5 bases). The CDR3 is made up of 14 amino acids. The germline gives CDR1 LGHDT, CDR2 YNNKEL (reference sequence). The V and J ends lost 1 base and 5 bases respectively, with 11 bases between them.

The V call is TRBV7-9, the J call TRBJ2-7; 10 nucleotides line up with TRBD2. V lost 4 bases and J lost 1; bases outside the gene matches: 7. CDR1 is SEHNR and CDR2 is FQNEAQ in the germline V gene (reference sequence). The CDR3 contains 16 residues. CDR3 DNA: TGTGCCAGCAGCTCAAGAGGTAGCGGGAGGTCCTACGAGCAGTACTTC. It yields the protein CASSSRGSGRSYEQYF.

This clonotype was observed a handful of times. The chain has TRBV11-2 and TRBJ2-7, with D perhaps assigned TRBD1 or TRBD2 (5 bases each). CDR3 length: 14 amino acids. CDR1 is SGHAT and CDR2 is FQNNGV in the germline V gene. Trimming pared 5 bases from V and 3 bases from J, leaving 14 bases between. The CDR3 DNA is TGTGCCAGCAGCCACCGAGGGGCGATCTACGAGCAGTACTTC. It encodes CASSHRGAIYEQYF.